The 3 T cell receptor beta chains below all came from one sample that was sequenced in a study of siplizumab effects on memory and regulatory T cells. Sequencing used immunoSEQ multiplex PCR; TCRdb keeps in-frame clones, though not all of them. The sample holds 90,000 to 140,000 clones; roughly 91% are singletons and the top ten take approximately 0.3%. The sequenced material came from CD4+ T cells sorted from blood. These receptors were collected from a human donor in good health.

The chain couples TRBV27 to TRBJ2-5; 8 bases match TRBD1. The CDR3 runs 15 residues. CDR1 and CDR2 (germline): MNHEY, SMNVEV (reference sequence). Trimming removed 6 bases from V and 9 bases from J; junction bases left unmatched: 15. CDR3 DNA: TGTGCCAGCAGCCCGGACAGGGTTTCTCGTTTGGCCCAGTACTTC. Protein sequence: CASSPDRVSRLAQYF.

The V call is TRBV7-3, the J call TRBJ2-5; TRBD1 or TRBD2 may be the D gene (6 bases each). The CDR3 contains 15 residues. Germline V gene sequence: CDR1 SGHTA, CDR2 FQGTGA. V dropped 0 bases and J dropped 5 bases, with 13 bases sitting between them. This chain's CDR3 is CASSLTTGRLETQYF. The CDR3, as DNA: TGTGCCAGCAGCTTAACTACAGGGAGGTTGGAGACCCAGTACTTC.

The chain combines TRBV5-1 with TRBJ2-1; 12 bases are a match to TRBD2. Germline V gives CDR1 SGHRS, CDR2 YFSETQ. This CDR3 is 19 amino acids long. V shed 1 base and J 0 bases; nucleotides not matched to a gene: 8. CDR3 residues: CASSLLRLAGASSYNEQFF. In DNA form, the CDR3 reads TGCGCCAGCAGCTTGTTGAGACTAGCGGGGGCTAGCTCCTACAATGAGCAGTTCTTC.